The entry below gives a single TCR beta chain sequence along with its context. The data belong to a study of T-cell reconstitution after alpha-beta-depleted transplantation in children. This CDR3 region has 15 residues. The germline CDR1 and CDR2 sequences are MNHEY and SVGEGT. V was pared by 4 bases and J by 1 base, with 5 bases of the junction left unmatched. Preparing the TCRbeta library involved the use of unique molecular identifiers. TCRdb analysed the PCR reads with MiXCR anew, one entry per CDR3 protein. The table records 300,000 to 350,000 distinct CDR3 sequences, 16% of them present only once.

The V gene is TRBV6-2 or TRBV6-3, the J gene TRBJ2-7; the match to TRBD2 covers 9 bases. The clonotype was recovered from a male patient between 2 and 15 years old who had a stem cell transplant for acute lymphoblastic leukemia, so the T cells may come from the graft donor. The source material was PBMCs, mostly from graft donor cells, sampled 360 days after TCRalphabeta/CD19-depleted stem cell transplant. CDR3 loop: CASSLFSGSSYEQYF. For the CDR3, the DNA is TGTGCCAGCAGTTTGTTTAGCGGGAGTTCCTACGAGCAGTACTTC.